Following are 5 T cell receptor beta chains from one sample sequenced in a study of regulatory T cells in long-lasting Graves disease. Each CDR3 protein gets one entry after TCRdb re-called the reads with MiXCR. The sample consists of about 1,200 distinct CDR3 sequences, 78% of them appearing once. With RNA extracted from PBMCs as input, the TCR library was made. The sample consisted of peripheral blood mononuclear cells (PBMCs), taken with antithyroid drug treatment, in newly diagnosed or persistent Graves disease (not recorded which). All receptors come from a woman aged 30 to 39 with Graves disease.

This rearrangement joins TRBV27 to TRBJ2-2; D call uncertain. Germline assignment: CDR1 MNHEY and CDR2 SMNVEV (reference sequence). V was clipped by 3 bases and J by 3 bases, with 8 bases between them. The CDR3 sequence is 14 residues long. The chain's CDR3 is CASSFLADTGELFF. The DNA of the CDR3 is TGTGCCAGCAGTTTTCTCGCTGACACCGGGGAGCTGTTTTTT.

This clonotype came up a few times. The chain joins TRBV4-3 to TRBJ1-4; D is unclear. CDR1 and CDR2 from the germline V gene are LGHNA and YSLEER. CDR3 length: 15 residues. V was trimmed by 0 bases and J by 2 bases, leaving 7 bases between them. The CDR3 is CASSQDPGTNEKLFF. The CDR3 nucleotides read TGCGCCAGCAGCCAAGATCCGGGTACTAATGAAAAACTGTTTTTT.

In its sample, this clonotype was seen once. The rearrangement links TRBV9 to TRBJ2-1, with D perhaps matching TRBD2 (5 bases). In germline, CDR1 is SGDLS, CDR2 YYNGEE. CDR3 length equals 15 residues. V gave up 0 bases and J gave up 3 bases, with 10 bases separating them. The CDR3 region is CASSVGERHYNEQFF. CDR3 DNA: TGTGCCAGCAGCGTAGGCGAGCGGCACTACAATGAGCAGTTCTTC.

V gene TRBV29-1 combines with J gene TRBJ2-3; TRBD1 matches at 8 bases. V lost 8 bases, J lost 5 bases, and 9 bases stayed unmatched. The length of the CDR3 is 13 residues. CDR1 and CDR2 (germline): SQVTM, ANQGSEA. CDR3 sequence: CSHGGTGGDTQYF. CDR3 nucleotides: TGCAGCCACGGCGGGACAGGCGGAGATACGCAGTATTTT.

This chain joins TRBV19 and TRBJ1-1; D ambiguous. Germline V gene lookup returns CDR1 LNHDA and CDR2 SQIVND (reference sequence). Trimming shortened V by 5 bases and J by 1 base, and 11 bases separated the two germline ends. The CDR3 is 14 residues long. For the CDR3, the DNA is TGTGCCAGTAGTGTTGATGAGGCGAACACTGAAGCTTTCTTT. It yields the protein CASSVDEANTEAFF.